Following are 18 T cell receptor beta chains from one sample sequenced in a study of blood T cell repertoires in COVID-19. The protocol was immunoSEQ multiplex PCR, while the TCRdb copy is restricted to in-frame clones and leaves out a portion. This table holds approximately 130,000 clones, more than 70% found once. Material: peripheral blood. These TCRs come from a human donor in a cohort sampled during active COVID-19.

This chain uses TRBV28 with TRBJ1-1; D gene ambiguous. Germline V gene lookup returns CDR1 MDHEN and CDR2 SYDVKM. The length of the CDR3 is 13 residues. With 1 base removed from V and 8 bases from J, the gap between germline ends came to 11 bases. In DNA, the CDR3 is TGTGCCAGCAGTTTATTCGGCAGAGCGGAAGCTTTCTTT. Protein sequence: CASSLFGRAEAFF.

The gene calls are TRBV7-2 and TRBJ2-7; 9 bases agree with TRBD2. The CDR3 is 14 residues long. V trimming: 0 bases; J trimming: 6 bases; junction bases outside the gene matches: 3. CDR1 and CDR2 from the germline V gene are SGHTA and FQGNSA. The CDR3 DNA is TGTGCCAGCAGCTTAGCCGCGGGAGGGGTCGAGCAGTACTTC. The encoded protein is CASSLAAGGVEQYF.

The rearrangement uses TRBV5-1 and TRBJ1-2; 9 bases are a match to TRBD1. Germline loops: CDR1 SGHRS, CDR2 YFSETQ. V gave up 3 bases and J gave up 4 bases; unmatched junction bases: 10. This CDR3 spans 16 amino acids. The CDR3 loop is CASSSTGTGSLYGYTF. DNA for the CDR3: TGCGCCAGCAGCTCGACCGGGACAGGGTCTCTCTATGGCTACACCTTC.

This clone was seen a handful of times. The chain employs TRBV10-2 and TRBJ2-1; 7 bases are a match to TRBD2. The CDR3 runs 15 residues. The junction had 5 bases not matched to a gene; V was cut back by 2 bases and J by 4 bases. Germline lookup yields CDR1 WSHSY and CDR2 SAAADI. CDR3: CASSEGWEGYNEQFF. CDR3 coding DNA: TGCGCCAGCAGTGAGGGGTGGGAGGGTTACAATGAGCAGTTCTTC.

The chain employs TRBV6-4 and TRBJ2-2; the D gene is possibly TRBD2 (5 bases). CDR1 and CDR2 from the germline V gene are MRHNA and SNTAGT. V was shortened by 5 bases and J by 4 bases, with 8 bases between the two germline ends. This CDR3 region has 13 residues. The chain's CDR3 is CASSLGGTGELFF. CDR3 DNA sequence: TGTGCCAGCAGTCTAGGAGGCACCGGGGAGCTGTTTTTT.

V and J are TRBV13 and TRBJ2-5; 7 nucleotides agree with TRBD2. Germline assignment: CDR1 PRHDT and CDR2 FYEKMQ (reference sequence). There are 13 residues in the CDR3. V was clipped by 5 bases and J by 5 bases; unmatched bases: 5. Written as DNA, the CDR3 is TGTGCCAGCAGCCCCGGGGGGTACGAGACCCAGTACTTC. Its protein is CASSPGGYETQYF.

The rearrangement uses TRBV9 and TRBJ2-1; TRBD2 aligns across 8 bases. The V segment lost 1 base and the J segment 9 bases; nucleotides outside the gene matches: 6. The CDR3 runs 14 residues. Germline CDR1 and CDR2: SGDLS and YYNGEE. CDR3 region: CASSVRGGQFEQFF. The CDR3 DNA follows: TGTGCCAGCAGCGTACGCGGGGGGCAGTTTGAGCAGTTCTTC.

The gene calls are TRBV28 and TRBJ2-7; TRBD2 matches at 13 bases. From germline, CDR1 is MDHEN and CDR2 SYDVKM. This CDR3 spans 15 amino acids. The V and J ends lost 5 bases and 6 bases, in that order; junction bases with no gene match: 7. CDR3 region: CASSPSGTSGIEQYF. CDR3 in DNA: TGTGCCAGCAGTCCGTCCGGGACTAGCGGGATCGAGCAGTACTTC. Looking up the rest from reference TRBV28 and TRBJ2-7 gives the full variable domain: DVKVTQSSRYLVKRTGEKVFLECVQDMDHENMFWYRQDPGLGLRLIYFSYDVKMKEKGDIPEGYSVSREKKERFSLILESASTNQTSMYLCASSPSGTSGIEQYFGPGTRLTVT.

This chain uses TRBV27 with TRBJ2-3; 7 bases agree with TRBD2. The ends lost 3 bases at V and 5 bases at J; junction bases unmatched: 5. The CDR3 has 14 amino acids. Germline lookup yields CDR1 MNHEY and CDR2 SMNVEV (reference sequence). The chain's CDR3 is CASSFAGVEDTQYF. DNA of the CDR3: TGTGCCAGCAGTTTCGCGGGAGTTGAAGATACGCAGTATTTT.

This chain uses TRBV7-6 with TRBJ2-1, with D possibly being TRBD1 (6 bases). CDR1 and CDR2 from the germline V gene are SGHVS and FNYEAQ. Trimming took 0 bases from V and 1 from J, leaving 7 bases between them. This CDR3 is built from 15 residues. CDR3 sequence: CASSLAQGSYNEQFF. The CDR3 region has the DNA TGTGCCAGCAGCTTAGCACAGGGATCCTACAATGAGCAGTTCTTC.

V gene TRBV11-1 combines with J gene TRBJ1-2; 7 bases align to TRBD1. Germline lookup yields CDR1 SGHAT and CDR2 FQDESV (reference sequence). Germline trimming cut 1 base from V and 3 bases from J; bases unmatched to any gene: 5. The CDR3 is 15 residues long. The CDR3 spells CASSLGPGTDYGYTF. Written as DNA, the CDR3 is TGTGCCAGCAGCTTAGGGCCCGGGACAGACTATGGCTACACCTTC.

J is TRBJ2-1 and V is TRBV7-9; 12 bases map to TRBD2. CDR1 is SEHNR, CDR2 FQNEAQ, per germline (reference sequence). This CDR3 is built from 18 residues. With 0 bases clipped from V and 1 base from J, the junction kept 4 bases outside the gene matches. Here the CDR3 DNA reads TGTGCCAGCAGCTTAGCCCTAGCGGGGGGGTCTTCCTACAATGAGCAGTTCTTC. Its protein product is CASSLALAGGSSYNEQFF.

The J gene is TRBJ2-3, the V gene TRBV10-2; perhaps TRBD2 as D (5 bases). Trimming cost V 3 bases and J 2 bases, with 9 bases left between them. Germline V gives CDR1 WSHSY, CDR2 SAAADI. The CDR3 has 14 amino acids. DNA for the CDR3: TGCGCCAGCAGTGAAAAGAGGGTCACAGATACGCAGTATTTT. This encodes CASSEKRVTDTQYF.

The rearrangement uses TRBV7-8 and TRBJ2-3; 10 bases are a match to TRBD2. Germline V CDR1 and CDR2: SGHVS, FQNEAQ. Germline trimming cut 5 bases from V and 6 bases from J; bases unmatched to any gene: 11. The CDR3 runs to 16 residues. In nucleotides, the CDR3 is TGTGCCAGCAGCCCAGGGGCTAGCGGGGGACCGGATACGCAGTATTTT. It translates to CASSPGASGGPDTQYF. The full variable domain, rest sourced from reference TRBV7-8 and TRBJ2-3, is GAGVSQSPRYKVAKRGQDVALRCDPISGHVSLFWYQQALGQGPEFLTYFQNEAQLDKSGLPSDRFFAERPEGSVSTLKIQRTQQEDSAVYLCASSPGASGGPDTQYFGPGTRLTVL.

V is TRBV4-1 and J is TRBJ2-2, with D hard to call. The CDR3 extends over 15 amino acids. Germline V gene lookup returns CDR1 MGHRA and CDR2 YSYEKL. The V gene lost 3 bases and the J gene lost 8 bases, with 16 bases spanning the gap. The CDR3 DNA is TGCGCCAGCAGCCATCCTGGAAGCGTGAAGGGGGAGCTGTTTTTT. It translates to CASSHPGSVKGELFF.

The V call is TRBV4-1, the J call TRBJ2-2; perhaps TRBD2 as D (5 bases). The V gene's germline CDR1 is MGHRA and CDR2 YSYEKL. The V and J ends lost 6 bases and 4 bases respectively, with 21 bases between them. The CDR3 contains 17 residues. The CDR3 loop is CASSWARGLSATGELFF. As DNA, the CDR3 is TGCGCCAGCAGTTGGGCAAGAGGGCTCTCGGCCACCGGGGAGCTGTTTTTT.

The sample holds a few counts of this clone. J is TRBJ2-1 and V is TRBV7-9; TRBD2 agrees at 8 bases. The germline gives CDR1 SEHNR, CDR2 FQNEAQ (reference sequence). V gave up 4 bases and J gave up 0 bases; unmatched junction bases: 11. The CDR3 is 18 amino acids. The CDR3 reads CASSSSLAGLSSYNEQFF. CDR3 sequence (DNA): TGTGCCAGCAGCTCCAGCCTAGCGGGCCTCTCCTCCTACAATGAGCAGTTCTTC.

The chain couples TRBV7-6 to TRBJ2-1; TRBD2 is a possible D gene (6 bases). CDR1 and CDR2 from the germline V gene are SGHVS and FNYEAQ. The CDR3 is 16 amino acids. The V end was cut by 5 bases, the J end by 4 bases, with 18 bases between. CDR3 region: CASSALWGERYNEQFF. Written as DNA, the CDR3 is TGTGCCAGCAGCGCCCTATGGGGGGAACGTTACAATGAGCAGTTCTTC.